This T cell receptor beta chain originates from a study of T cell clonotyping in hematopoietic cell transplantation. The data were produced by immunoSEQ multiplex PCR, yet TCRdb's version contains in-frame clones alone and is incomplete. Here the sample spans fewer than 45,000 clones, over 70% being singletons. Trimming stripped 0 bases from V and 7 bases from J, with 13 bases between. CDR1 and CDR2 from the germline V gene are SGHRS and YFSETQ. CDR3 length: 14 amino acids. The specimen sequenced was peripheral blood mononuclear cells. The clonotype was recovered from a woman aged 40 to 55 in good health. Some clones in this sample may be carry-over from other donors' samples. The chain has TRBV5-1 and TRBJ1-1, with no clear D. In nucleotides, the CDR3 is TGCGCCAGCAGCTTGGGAGGATGGGCGGATGAAGCTTTCTTT. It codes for CASSLGGWADEAFF.